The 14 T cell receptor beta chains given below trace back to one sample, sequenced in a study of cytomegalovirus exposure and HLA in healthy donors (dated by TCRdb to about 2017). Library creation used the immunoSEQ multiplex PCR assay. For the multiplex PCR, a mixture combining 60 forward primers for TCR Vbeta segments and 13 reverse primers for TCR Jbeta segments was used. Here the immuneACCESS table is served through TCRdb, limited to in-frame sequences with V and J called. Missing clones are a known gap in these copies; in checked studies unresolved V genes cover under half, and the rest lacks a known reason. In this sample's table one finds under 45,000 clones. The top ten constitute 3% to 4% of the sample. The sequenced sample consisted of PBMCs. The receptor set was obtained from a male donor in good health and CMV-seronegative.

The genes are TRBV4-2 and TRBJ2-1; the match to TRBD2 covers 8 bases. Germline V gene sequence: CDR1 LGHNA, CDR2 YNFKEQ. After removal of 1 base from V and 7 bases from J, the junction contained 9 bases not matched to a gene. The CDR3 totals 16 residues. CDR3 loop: CASSQAEAGGLNEQFF. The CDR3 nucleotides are TGTGCCAGCAGCCAAGCGGAGGCGGGGGGCTTAAATGAGCAGTTCTTC.

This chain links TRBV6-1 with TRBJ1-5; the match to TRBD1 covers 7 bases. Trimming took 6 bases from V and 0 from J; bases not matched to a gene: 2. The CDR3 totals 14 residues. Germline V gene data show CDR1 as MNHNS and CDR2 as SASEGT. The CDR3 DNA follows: TGTGCCAGCAGCGGGACAGCTAGCAATCAGCCCCAGCATTTT. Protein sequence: CASSGTASNQPQHF.

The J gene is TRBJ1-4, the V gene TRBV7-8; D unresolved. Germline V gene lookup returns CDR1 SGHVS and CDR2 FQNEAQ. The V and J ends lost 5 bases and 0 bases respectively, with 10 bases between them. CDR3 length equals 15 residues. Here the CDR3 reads CASSGLGATNEKLFF. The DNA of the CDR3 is TGTGCCAGCAGCGGACTCGGTGCAACTAATGAAAAACTGTTTTTT.

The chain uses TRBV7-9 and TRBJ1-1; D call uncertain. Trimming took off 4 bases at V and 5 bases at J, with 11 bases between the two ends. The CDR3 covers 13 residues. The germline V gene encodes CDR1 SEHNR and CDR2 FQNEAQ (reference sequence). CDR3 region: CASSSLERTEAFF. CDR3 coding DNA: TGTGCCAGCAGCTCTCTCGAGAGGACTGAAGCTTTCTTT. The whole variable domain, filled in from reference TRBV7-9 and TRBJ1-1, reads DTGVSQNPRHKITKRGQNVTFRCDPISEHNRLYWYRQTLGQGPEFLTYFQNEAQLEKSRLLSDRFSAERPKGSFSTLEIQRTEQGDSAMYLCASSSLERTEAFFGQGTRLTVV.

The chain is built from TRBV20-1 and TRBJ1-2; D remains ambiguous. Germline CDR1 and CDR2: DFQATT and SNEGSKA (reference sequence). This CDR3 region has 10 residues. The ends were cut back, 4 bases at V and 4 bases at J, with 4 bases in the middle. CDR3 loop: CSATTYGYTF. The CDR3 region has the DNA TGCAGTGCTACTACCTATGGCTACACCTTC.

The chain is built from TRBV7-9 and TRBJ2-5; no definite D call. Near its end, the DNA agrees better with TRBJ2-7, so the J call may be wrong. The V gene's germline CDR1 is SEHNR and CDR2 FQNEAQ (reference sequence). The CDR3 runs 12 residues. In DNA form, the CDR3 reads TGTGCCAGCAGCTTTTTATCCTACGAGCAGTACTTC. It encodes CASSFLSYEQYF.

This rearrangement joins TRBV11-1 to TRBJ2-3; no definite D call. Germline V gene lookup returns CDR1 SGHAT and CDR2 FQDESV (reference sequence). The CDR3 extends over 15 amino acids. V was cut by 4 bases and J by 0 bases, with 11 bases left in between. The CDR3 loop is CASSYTRLSTDTQYF. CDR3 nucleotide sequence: TGTGCCAGCAGCTATACCAGGCTTAGCACAGATACGCAGTATTTT.

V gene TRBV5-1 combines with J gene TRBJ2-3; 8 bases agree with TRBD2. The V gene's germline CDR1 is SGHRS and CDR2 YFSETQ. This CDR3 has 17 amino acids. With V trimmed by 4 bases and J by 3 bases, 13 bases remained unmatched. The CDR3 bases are TGCGCCAGCAGCCCGGGCCCCGCGGGGGGCGGGACAGATACGCAGTATTTT. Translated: CASSPGPAGGGTDTQYF.

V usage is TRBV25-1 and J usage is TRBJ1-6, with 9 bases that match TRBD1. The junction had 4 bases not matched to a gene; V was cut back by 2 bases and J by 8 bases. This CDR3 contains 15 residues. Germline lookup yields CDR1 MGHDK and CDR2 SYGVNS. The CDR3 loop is CASSEGGQGDSPLHF. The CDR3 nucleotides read TGTGCCAGCAGTGAAGGGGGACAGGGAGATTCACCCCTCCACTTT.

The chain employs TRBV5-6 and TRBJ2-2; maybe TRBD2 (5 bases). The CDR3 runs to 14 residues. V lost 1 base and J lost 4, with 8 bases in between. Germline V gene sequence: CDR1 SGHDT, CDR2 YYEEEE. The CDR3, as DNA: TGTGCCAGCAGCTTGCGGCGGGCCACCGGGGAGCTGTTTTTT. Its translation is CASSLRRATGELFF.

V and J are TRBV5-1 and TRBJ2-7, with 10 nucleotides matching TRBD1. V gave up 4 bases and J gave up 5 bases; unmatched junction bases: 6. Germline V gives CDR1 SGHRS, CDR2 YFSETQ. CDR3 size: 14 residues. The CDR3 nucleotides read TGCGCCAGCAGCCCGCAGACAGGGGGCCACGAGCAGTACTTC. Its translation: CASSPQTGGHEQYF.

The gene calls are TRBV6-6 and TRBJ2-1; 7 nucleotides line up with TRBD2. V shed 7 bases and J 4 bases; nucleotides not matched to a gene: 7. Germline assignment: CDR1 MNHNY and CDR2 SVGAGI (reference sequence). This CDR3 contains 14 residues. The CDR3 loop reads CASTGGTIYNEQFF. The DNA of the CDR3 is TGTGCCAGCACCGGGGGGACCATTTACAATGAGCAGTTCTTC.

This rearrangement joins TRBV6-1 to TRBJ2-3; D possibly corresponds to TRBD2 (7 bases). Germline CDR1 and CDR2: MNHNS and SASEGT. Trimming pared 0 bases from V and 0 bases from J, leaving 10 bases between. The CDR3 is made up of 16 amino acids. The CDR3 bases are TGTGCCAGCAGTGAAGCAAGGGGGGGGAGCACAGATACGCAGTATTTT. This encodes CASSEARGGSTDTQYF.

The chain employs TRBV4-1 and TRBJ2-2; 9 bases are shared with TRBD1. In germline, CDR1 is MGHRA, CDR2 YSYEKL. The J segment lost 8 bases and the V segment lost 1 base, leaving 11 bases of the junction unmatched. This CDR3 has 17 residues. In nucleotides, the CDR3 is TGCGCCAGCAGCCAAGTTGGGACAGGGCCGGGTTTGGGGGAGCTGTTTTTT. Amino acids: CASSQVGTGPGLGELFF.